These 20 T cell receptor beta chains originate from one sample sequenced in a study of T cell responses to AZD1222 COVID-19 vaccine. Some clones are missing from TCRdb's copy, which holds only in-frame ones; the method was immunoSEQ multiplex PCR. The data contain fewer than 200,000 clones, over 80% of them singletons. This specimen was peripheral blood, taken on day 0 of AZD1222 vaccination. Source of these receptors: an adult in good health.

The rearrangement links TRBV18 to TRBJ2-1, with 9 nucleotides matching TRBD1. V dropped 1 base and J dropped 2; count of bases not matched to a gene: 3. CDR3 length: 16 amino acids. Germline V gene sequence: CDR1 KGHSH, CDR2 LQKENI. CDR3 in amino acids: CASSPRTGGAYNEQFF. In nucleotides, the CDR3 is TGTGCCAGCTCACCACGAACAGGGGGCGCCTACAATGAGCAGTTCTTC.

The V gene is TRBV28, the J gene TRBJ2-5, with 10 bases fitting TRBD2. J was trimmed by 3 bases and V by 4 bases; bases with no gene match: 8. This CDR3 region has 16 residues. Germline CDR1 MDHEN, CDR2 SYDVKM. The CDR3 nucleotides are TGTGCCAGCAGTTCTCCGGGACTAGCGACGAAAGAGACCCAGTACTTC. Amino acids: CASSSPGLATKETQYF.

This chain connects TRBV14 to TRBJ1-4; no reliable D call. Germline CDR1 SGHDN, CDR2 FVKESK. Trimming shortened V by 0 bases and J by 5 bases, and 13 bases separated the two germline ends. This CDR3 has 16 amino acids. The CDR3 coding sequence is TGTGCCAGCAGCCAAGATGCACAGAGCCTAAATGAAAAACTGTTTTTT. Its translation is CASSQDAQSLNEKLFF. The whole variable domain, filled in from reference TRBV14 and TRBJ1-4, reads EAGVTQFPSHSVIEKGQTVTLRCDPISGHDNLYWYRRVMGKEIKFLLHFVKESKQDESGMPNNRFLAERTGGTYSTLKVQPAELEDSGVYFCASSQDAQSLNEKLFFGSGTQLSVL.

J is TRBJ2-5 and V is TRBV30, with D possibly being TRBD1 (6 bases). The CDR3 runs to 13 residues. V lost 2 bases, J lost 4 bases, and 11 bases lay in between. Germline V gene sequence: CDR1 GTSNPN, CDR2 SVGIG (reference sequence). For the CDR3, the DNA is TGTGCCTGGAGTCAGGGGCATGGAGAGACCCAGTACTTC. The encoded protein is CAWSQGHGETQYF.

The DNA for the CDR3 is TGTGCCAGCAGCTTCCTTACGTTCCCAGCGCAAAGGTCAGATACGCAGTATTTT. Translated: CASSFLTFPAQRSDTQYF. This chain connects TRBV7-2 to TRBJ2-3, with unresolved D. The CDR3 runs 18 residues. V was trimmed by 3 bases and J by 4 bases, leaving 23 bases between them. Germline values: CDR1 SGHTA, CDR2 FQGNSA.

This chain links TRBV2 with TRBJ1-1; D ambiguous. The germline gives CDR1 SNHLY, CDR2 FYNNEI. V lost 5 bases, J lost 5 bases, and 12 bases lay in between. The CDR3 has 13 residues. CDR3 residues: CASSPIRETEAFF. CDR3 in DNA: TGTGCCAGCAGTCCGATTCGGGAGACTGAAGCTTTCTTT.

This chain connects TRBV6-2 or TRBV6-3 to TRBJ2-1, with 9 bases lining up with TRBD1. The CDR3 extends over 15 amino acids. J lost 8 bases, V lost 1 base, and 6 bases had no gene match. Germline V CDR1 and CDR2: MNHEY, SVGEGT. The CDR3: CASSYLGQGIDEQFF. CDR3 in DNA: TGTGCCAGCAGTTACTTGGGACAGGGTATCGATGAGCAGTTCTTC.

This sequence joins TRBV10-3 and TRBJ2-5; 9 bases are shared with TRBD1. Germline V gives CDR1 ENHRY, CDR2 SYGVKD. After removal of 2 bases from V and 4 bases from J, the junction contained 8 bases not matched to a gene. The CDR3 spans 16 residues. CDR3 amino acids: CAISEGGQGGRETQYF. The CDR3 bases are TGTGCCATCAGTGAGGGGGGACAGGGAGGGCGAGAGACCCAGTACTTC.

CDR3 coding DNA: TGTGCCAGTAGTAGGACTAGCGGGAGAGGTGAGCAGTTCTTC. Encoded protein: CASSRTSGRGEQFF. V and J are TRBV19 and TRBJ2-1; 13 bases fit TRBD2. The germline gives CDR1 LNHDA, CDR2 SQIVND (reference sequence). Trimming cost V 4 bases and J 9 bases; bases outside gene matches: 3. The CDR3 runs to 14 residues. Full variable domain (rest looked up from reference TRBV19 and TRBJ2-1): DGGITQSPKYLFRKEGQNVTLSCEQNLNHDAMYWYRQDPGQGLRLIYYSQIVNDFQKGDIAEGYSVSREKKESFPLTVTSAQKNPTAFYLCASSRTSGRGEQFFGPGTRLTVL.

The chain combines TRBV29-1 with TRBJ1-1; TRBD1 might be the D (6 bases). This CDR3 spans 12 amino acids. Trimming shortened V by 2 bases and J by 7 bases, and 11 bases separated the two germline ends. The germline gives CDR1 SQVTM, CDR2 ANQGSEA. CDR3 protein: CSVENRAGEAFF. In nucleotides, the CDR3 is TGCAGCGTTGAAAACAGGGCTGGTGAAGCTTTCTTT.

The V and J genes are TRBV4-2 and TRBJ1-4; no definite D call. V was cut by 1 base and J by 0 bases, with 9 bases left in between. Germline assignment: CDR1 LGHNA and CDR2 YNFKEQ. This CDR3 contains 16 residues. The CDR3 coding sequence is TGTGCCAGCAGCCAAGTTGACCGAGCAACTAATGAAAAACTGTTTTTT. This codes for CASSQVDRATNEKLFF.

The CDR3 nucleotides are TGTGCCAGCAGTGACGAGGGGTCGAGCAATCAGCCCCAGCATTTT. This encodes CASSDEGSSNQPQHF. The V gene is TRBV2, the J gene TRBJ1-5; perhaps TRBD1 as D (5 bases). The CDR3 runs to 15 residues. Germline CDR1 reads SNHLY; CDR2 reads FYNNEI. Trimming left V 3 bases short and J 1 base short, with 10 bases between. Together with reference TRBV2 and TRBJ1-5, the CDR3 gives the full variable domain: EPEVTQTPSHQVTQMGQEVILRCVPISNHLYFYWYRQILGQKVEFLVSFYNNEISEKSEIFDDQFSVERPDGSNFTLKIRSTKLEDSAMYFCASSDEGSSNQPQHFGDGTRLSIL.

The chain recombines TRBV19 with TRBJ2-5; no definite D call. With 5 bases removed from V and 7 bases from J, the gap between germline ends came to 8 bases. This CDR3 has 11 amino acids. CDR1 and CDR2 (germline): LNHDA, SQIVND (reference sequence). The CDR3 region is CASSAPGTQYF. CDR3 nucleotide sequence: TGTGCCAGTAGTGCCCCAGGGACCCAGTACTTC.

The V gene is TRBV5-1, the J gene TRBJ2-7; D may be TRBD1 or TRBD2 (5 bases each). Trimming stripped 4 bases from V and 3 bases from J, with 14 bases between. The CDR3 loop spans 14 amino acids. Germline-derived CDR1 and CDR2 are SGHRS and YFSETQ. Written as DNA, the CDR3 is TGCGCCAGCAGCGACCGGGACGGGCACTACGAGCAGTACTTC. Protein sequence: CASSDRDGHYEQYF.

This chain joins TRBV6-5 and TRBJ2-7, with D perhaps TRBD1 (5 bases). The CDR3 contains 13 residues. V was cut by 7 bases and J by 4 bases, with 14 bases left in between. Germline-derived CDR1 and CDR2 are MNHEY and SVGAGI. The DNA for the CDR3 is TGTGCCAGCAAGGCAGGGCTCGAGTACGAGCAGTACTTC. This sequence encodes CASKAGLEYEQYF.

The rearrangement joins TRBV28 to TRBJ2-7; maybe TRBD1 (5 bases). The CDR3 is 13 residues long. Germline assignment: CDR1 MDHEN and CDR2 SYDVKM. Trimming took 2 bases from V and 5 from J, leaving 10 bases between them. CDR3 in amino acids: CASSLPGYHEQYF. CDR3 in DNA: TGTGCCAGCAGTTTACCAGGGTACCACGAGCAGTACTTC.

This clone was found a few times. CDR3 sequence (DNA): TGTGCCAGCAGTGACCAACAGGCGGCTACGCAGTATTTT. Its protein product is CASSDQQAATQYF. The chain links TRBV6-4 to TRBJ2-3; possible D gene TRBD1, 5 bases. Germline CDR1 and CDR2: MRHNA and SNTAGT. Trimming took 2 bases from V and 8 from J, leaving 11 bases between them. The CDR3 has 13 residues.

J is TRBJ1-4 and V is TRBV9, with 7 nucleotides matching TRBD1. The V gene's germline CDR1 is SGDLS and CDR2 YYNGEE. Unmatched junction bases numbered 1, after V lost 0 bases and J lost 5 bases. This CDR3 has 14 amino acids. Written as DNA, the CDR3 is TGTGCCAGCAGCGTAGCACAGGGGAATGAAAAACTGTTTTTT. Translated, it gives CASSVAQGNEKLFF. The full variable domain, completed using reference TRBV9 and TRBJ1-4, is DSGVTQTPKHLITATGQRVTLRCSPRSGDLSVYWYQQSLDQGLQFLIQYYNGEERAKGNILERFSAQQFPDLHSELNLSSLELGDSALYFCASSVAQGNEKLFFGSGTQLSVL.

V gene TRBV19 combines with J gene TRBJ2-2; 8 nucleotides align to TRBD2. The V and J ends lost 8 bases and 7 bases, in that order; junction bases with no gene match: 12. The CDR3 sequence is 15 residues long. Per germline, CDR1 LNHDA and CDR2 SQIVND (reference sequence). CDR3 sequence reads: CASGVVRGAGGELFF. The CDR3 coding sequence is TGTGCCAGTGGGGTTGTGCGGGGGGCTGGCGGGGAGCTGTTTTTT.

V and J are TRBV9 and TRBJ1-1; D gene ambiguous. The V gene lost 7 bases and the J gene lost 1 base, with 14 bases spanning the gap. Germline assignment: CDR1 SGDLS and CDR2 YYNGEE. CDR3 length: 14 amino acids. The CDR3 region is CASSHRTENTEAFF. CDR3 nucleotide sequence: TGTGCCAGCTCCCACCGGACGGAGAACACTGAAGCTTTCTTT.